The 17 T cell receptor beta chains given below trace back to one sample, sequenced in a study of cytomegalovirus exposure and HLA in healthy donors. 60 Vbeta and 13 Jbeta primers were used in PCR. Method: immunoSEQ multiplex PCR; TCRdb's copy keeps in-frame clones and lacks some. The sample lists 90,000 to 100,000 clones, less than 10% occurring once. Source material: PBMCs. These receptors came from a man aged 50 to 59 in good health and CMV-seropositive.

The rearrangement joins TRBV19 to TRBJ1-4, with D perhaps matching TRBD1 (5 bases). Germline assignment: CDR1 LNHDA and CDR2 SQIVND (reference sequence). Trimming removed 8 bases at V and 5 bases at J, with 21 bases between. This CDR3 is built from 16 residues. CDR3 residues: CASAHGRSGGNEKLFF. The CDR3 bases are TGTGCCAGTGCCCACGGAAGGAGTGGGGGGAATGAAAAACTGTTTTTT. Full variable domain (rest looked up from reference TRBV19 and TRBJ1-4): DGGITQSPKYLFRKEGQNVTLSCEQNLNHDAMYWYRQDPGQGLRLIYYSQIVNDFQKGDIAEGYSVSREKKESFPLTVTSAQKNPTAFYLCASAHGRSGGNEKLFFGSGTQLSVL.

This clone has ten or more counts. The J gene is TRBJ2-7, the V gene TRBV9; possible D gene TRBD2, 5 bases. CDR3 length: 14 residues. Germline V gene sequence: CDR1 SGDLS, CDR2 YYNGEE. With 4 bases removed from V and 5 bases from J, the gap between germline ends came to 16 bases. The CDR3 bases are TGTGCCAGCAGCCCCCGTAGCGATAGCAACGAGCAGTACTTC. Protein sequence: CASSPRSDSNEQYF.

The V call is TRBV6-5, the J call TRBJ2-1; 10 nucleotides match TRBD1. The germline V gene has CDR1 MNHEY and CDR2 SVGAGI. The CDR3 totals 16 residues. V lost 0 bases and J lost 3; bases outside the gene matches: 2. The CDR3 here is CASSYSGTGDYNEQFF. The DNA for the CDR3 is TGTGCCAGCAGTTACTCGGGGACAGGGGACTACAATGAGCAGTTCTTC.

The rearrangement joins TRBV7-8 to TRBJ2-1, with a possible D match to TRBD2 (6 bases). V was cut by 5 bases and J by 4 bases, with 15 bases left in between. Per the germline V gene, CDR1 is SGHVS and CDR2 is FQNEAQ. This CDR3 spans 15 amino acids. Here the CDR3 reads CASSPEGLLYNEQFF. CDR3 DNA sequence: TGTGCCAGCAGCCCGGAGGGACTTTTGTACAATGAGCAGTTCTTC.

This clone was counted between two and nine times. The chain recombines TRBV9 with TRBJ2-5; 7 positions match TRBD1. In germline, CDR1 is SGDLS, CDR2 YYNGEE. J gave up 2 bases and V 3 bases, and 4 bases lay outside the gene matches. This CDR3 region has 14 residues. Here the CDR3 reads CASSGQGKQETQYF. CDR3 coding DNA: TGTGCCAGCAGCGGACAGGGCAAACAAGAGACCCAGTACTTC.

The J gene is TRBJ1-5, the V gene TRBV2; 8 bases line up with TRBD1. The V gene's germline CDR1 is SNHLY and CDR2 FYNNEI. The CDR3 has 15 amino acids. J was trimmed by 6 bases and V by 2 bases; bases with no gene match: 6. The CDR3 coding sequence is TGTGCCAGCAGTGAACGGGCCAGGGGGCTTCAGCCCCAGCATTTT. This sequence encodes CASSERARGLQPQHF.

There are a few counts of this clone. J is TRBJ1-5 and V is TRBV7-9, with D maybe TRBD1 (6 bases). Germline-derived CDR1 and CDR2 are SEHNR and FQNEAQ (reference sequence). Trimming removed 1 base from V and 2 bases from J, with 12 bases in between. The CDR3 totals 16 residues. CDR3 bases: TGTGCCAGCAGCTTAGGGGCAGGGGACCGCAATCAGCCCCAGCATTTT. This translates into CASSLGAGDRNQPQHF.

J is TRBJ2-7 and V is TRBV30; 9 bases agree with TRBD1. Germline V lookup: CDR1 GTSNPN, CDR2 SVGIG (reference sequence). This CDR3 spans 14 amino acids. The ends lost 0 bases at V and 5 bases at J; junction bases unmatched: 5. In DNA, the CDR3 is TGTGCCTGGAGTGTGAGGGACAGGGTTCACGAGCAGTACTTC. It translates to CAWSVRDRVHEQYF. Combining the CDR3 with reference TRBV30 and TRBJ2-7 gives the whole variable domain SQTIHQWPATLVQPVGSPLSLECTVEGTSNPNLYWYRQAAGRGLQLLFYSVGIGQISSEVPQNLSASRPQDRQFILSSKKLLLSDSGFYLCAWSVRDRVHEQYFGPGTRLTVT.

The chain is built from TRBV28 and TRBJ2-7, with 7 nucleotides matching TRBD2. Germline CDR1 is MDHEN and CDR2 is SYDVKM. The CDR3 runs to 14 residues. J gave up 2 bases and V 8 bases, and 9 bases lay outside the gene matches. The CDR3 DNA follows: TGTGCCAGCGGGCTGGGGAGGGCAACCTACGAGCAGTACTTC. It is translated as CASGLGRATYEQYF.

This clone has just a few counts. The genes are TRBV29-1 and TRBJ2-5; 7 bases are shared with TRBD2. This CDR3 contains 12 residues. V lost 7 bases to trimming and J lost 5 bases; unmatched junction nucleotides: 7. Germline CDR1 and CDR2: SQVTM and ANQGSEA. The CDR3 DNA is TGCAGCGCTCAGCACGGGGGGGAGACCCAGTACTTC. Protein sequence: CSAQHGGETQYF.

This clone was counted between two and nine times. This chain uses TRBV10-3 with TRBJ1-1; possibly TRBD1 for D (5 bases). Trimming left V 11 bases short and J 0 bases short, with 10 bases between. Germline assignment: CDR1 ENHRY and CDR2 SYGVKD. The CDR3 totals 12 residues. This CDR3 reads CAGAGMNTEAFF. The CDR3 DNA is TGTGCCGGGGCCGGAATGAACACTGAAGCTTTCTTT.

This clone was seen only a few times. This chain connects TRBV19 to TRBJ2-2, with D perhaps matching TRBD1 (6 bases). The V and J ends lost 5 bases and 5 bases respectively, with 18 bases between them. This CDR3 is built from 16 residues. In germline, CDR1 is LNHDA, CDR2 SQIVND (reference sequence). The CDR3 nucleotides are TGTGCCAGTAGTGGCCGGAGCAGGGGAGAGACCGGGGAGCTGTTTTTT. Amino acid sequence: CASSGRSRGETGELFF.

The rearrangement joins TRBV28 to TRBJ2-3, with D uncertain. CDR3 length: 15 amino acids. Per the germline V gene, CDR1 is MDHEN and CDR2 is SYDVKM. The V gene lost 6 bases and the J gene lost 2 bases, with 15 bases spanning the gap. The CDR3 bases are TGTGCCAGCAGCCCTCAGGCAGGTTACACAGATACGCAGTATTTT. The encoded protein is CASSPQAGYTDTQYF.

V gene TRBV7-9 combines with J gene TRBJ2-5; 7 bases line up with TRBD1. V lost 5 bases to trimming and J lost 10 bases; unmatched junction nucleotides: 10. The CDR3 consists of 13 residues. CDR1 SEHNR and CDR2 FQNEAQ come from the germline V gene (reference sequence). In DNA form, the CDR3 reads TGTGCCAGCAGCCCATCGGGACAGTTGAGCCAGTACTTC. This encodes CASSPSGQLSQYF.

The chain couples TRBV6-4 to TRBJ1-5; D gene unclear. Trimming left V 4 bases short and J 2 bases short, with 9 bases between. Germline CDR1 reads MRHNA; CDR2 reads SNTAGT. The CDR3 has 14 amino acids. The CDR3 DNA follows: TGTGCCAGCAGTGCGCGATCGGGCAATCAGCCCCAGCATTTT. Translated, it gives CASSARSGNQPQHF.

This sequence joins TRBV19 and TRBJ2-5, with D maybe TRBD1 (6 bases). TRBJ2-7 matches the DNA end more closely, so the J call is doubtful. The CDR3 contains 14 residues. The germline V gene has CDR1 LNHDA and CDR2 SQIVND (reference sequence). CDR3 in DNA: TGTGCCAGTAGAGGACAGATTGACTCCTACGAGCAGTACTTC. This encodes CASRGQIDSYEQYF.

CDR3 in amino acids: CASSRYQGSYEQYF. The CDR3 DNA reads TGTGCCAGCAGTCGTTATCAGGGCTCCTACGAGCAGTACTTC. The chain links TRBV28 to TRBJ2-7; perhaps TRBD1 as D (5 bases). Trimming removed 5 bases from V and 0 bases from J, with 11 bases in between. The CDR3 is made up of 14 amino acids. Germline lookup yields CDR1 MDHEN and CDR2 SYDVKM.